This T cell receptor (beta chain) was sequenced in a study of T cell repertoires in ileal Crohn's disease. The CDR3 totals 14 residues. The germline CDR1 and CDR2 sequences are MDHEN and SYDVKM. With 4 bases clipped from V and 8 bases from J, the junction kept 6 bases outside the gene matches. The protocol was immunoSEQ multiplex PCR, while the TCRdb copy is restricted to in-frame clones and leaves out a portion. The sample has thousands of clones; 83% are singletons. V is TRBV28 and J is TRBJ1-2; 11 bases align to TRBD1. The specimen sequenced was ileal tissue. The receptor was derived from an adult with Crohn's disease. CDR3 amino acids: CASSSPGQGGGYTF. The CDR3 region has the DNA TGTGCCAGCAGTTCTCCGGGACAGGGGGGCGGCTACACCTTC.